Below, 28 T cell receptor beta chains from the same sample are listed, as sequenced in a study of follicular helper T cells after annual influenza vaccination. Produced via immunoSEQ multiplex PCR; TCRdb's table is partial and in-frame only. The table shows around 5,300 clones, with more than 70% occurring only once. Time point noted: 2013-2014 season, 7 days after vaccination. The sample consisted of CXCR5+ CD38- circulating T follicular helper cells from blood, taken 7 days after influenza vaccination. Noted subset: circulating Tfh, non-naive CD4+CXCR5+PD-1+ (ICOS+CD38+ or ICOS-CD38-). These receptor sequences come from an adult who received the influenza vaccine.

This chain connects TRBV6-6 to TRBJ2-5, with TRBD2 as a possible D gene (6 bases). The germline gives CDR1 MNHNY, CDR2 SVGAGI (reference sequence). The CDR3 spans 15 residues. V dropped 0 bases and J dropped 5 bases, with 13 bases sitting between them. The CDR3 loop is CASSYSGTPEETQYF. In nucleotides, the CDR3 is TGTGCCAGCAGTTACTCGGGGACTCCCGAGGAGACCCAGTACTTC.

This rearrangement joins TRBV5-5 to TRBJ1-2; 7 bases line up with TRBD1. This CDR3 comprises 12 residues. J was trimmed by 6 bases and V by 4 bases; bases with no gene match: 3. Germline loops: CDR1 SGHKS, CDR2 YYEKEE (reference sequence). This chain's CDR3 is CASSLDRDGYTF. The CDR3 coding sequence is TGTGCCAGCAGCCTCGACAGGGATGGCTACACCTTC.

The genes are TRBV5-4 and TRBJ2-7; tentative D call: TRBD1 (6 bases). CDR1 SGHNT and CDR2 YYREEE come from the germline V gene (reference sequence). This CDR3 region has 12 residues. V dropped 2 bases and J dropped 4 bases, with 7 bases sitting between them. Here the CDR3 DNA reads TGTGCCAGCAGCTTCCAGGGGTACGAGCAGTACTTC. Its protein is CASSFQGYEQYF.

This clone was seen once. The chain links TRBV7-8 to TRBJ2-5; TRBD2 agrees at 7 bases. This CDR3 region has 13 residues. CDR1 and CDR2 (germline): SGHVS, FQNEAQ. J gave up 13 bases and V 5 bases, and 13 bases lay outside the gene matches. The CDR3 loop reads CASSPERGETLYF. For the CDR3, the DNA is TGTGCCAGCAGCCCCGAGCGGGGAGAGACTCTGTACTTC.

This sequence joins TRBV4-1 and TRBJ2-1; 14 nucleotides match TRBD2. CDR1 is MGHRA and CDR2 is YSYEKL in the germline V gene. The V segment lost 1 base and the J segment 10 bases; nucleotides outside the gene matches: 6. CDR3 length: 16 residues. The CDR3 coding sequence is TGCGCCAGCAGCCAAGTGACTAGCGGGAGGGGCAGCGAGCAGTTCTTC. Its protein product is CASSQVTSGRGSEQFF.

On this clone: The sample carries other DNA sequences with the same CDR3. The V gene is TRBV18, the J gene TRBJ2-3, with TRBD1 as a possible D gene (6 bases). Germline loops: CDR1 KGHSH, CDR2 LQKENI. V shed 3 bases and J shed 3 bases, with 13 bases lying between them. The CDR3 spans 15 residues. For the CDR3, the DNA is TGTGCCAGCTCACCTATAGGGCAGGGGACAGATACGCAGTATTTT. The encoded protein is CASSPIGQGTDTQYF.

The CDR3 here is CASSLFQSYNEQFF. The DNA of the CDR3 is TGTGCCAGCAGCTTGTTTCAGTCTTACAATGAGCAGTTCTTC. The genes are TRBV5-6 and TRBJ2-1; D is ambiguous. The V end lost 1 base, the J end lost 4 bases, and 9 bases lay between the germline ends. The germline V gene has CDR1 SGHDT and CDR2 YYEEEE. CDR3 length equals 14 residues.

The V call is TRBV6-1, the J call TRBJ1-1; D is ambiguous. Germline CDR1 MNHNS, CDR2 SASEGT. This CDR3 has 13 residues. Trimming pared 8 bases from V and 0 bases from J, leaving 10 bases between. DNA of the CDR3: TGTGCCAGCTCGAGTTCCCTGAACACTGAAGCTTTCTTT. Translated, it gives CASSSSLNTEAFF.

The table lists this clone with a count of one. The chain carries TRBV5-8 and TRBJ2-5; unclear D gene. The germline V and J ends were trimmed by 0 bases and 3 bases, with 6 bases remaining between them. The CDR3 loop spans 13 amino acids. CDR1 SGHTS and CDR2 YDEGEE come from the germline V gene. CDR3 coding DNA: TGTGCCAGCAGCTTGGGTAAAAAAGAGACCCAGTACTTC. This encodes CASSLGKKETQYF.

This chain's CDR3 is CASSGRVAGGDYEQYF. The CDR3 region has the DNA TGTGCCAGCAGCGGTAGAGTAGCGGGAGGGGATTACGAGCAGTACTTC. The V gene is TRBV7-2, the J gene TRBJ2-7; 11 bases match TRBD2. Losses at the gene ends were 5 bases for V and 4 bases for J; bases not matched to a gene: 10. The length of the CDR3 is 16 residues. Germline V gene sequence: CDR1 SGHTA, CDR2 FQGNSA.

The CDR3 spells CASSMGEGWVSGANVLTF. The CDR3 DNA reads as TGTGCCAGTAGTATGGGGGAGGGATGGGTATCTGGGGCCAACGTCCTGACTTTC. The chain links TRBV19 to TRBJ2-6; 7 bases are shared with TRBD2. This CDR3 has 18 amino acids. Germline V gives CDR1 LNHDA, CDR2 SQIVND (reference sequence). The V and J ends lost 3 bases and 1 base, in that order; junction bases with no gene match: 9.

The V gene is TRBV5-4, the J gene TRBJ2-3, with D perhaps matching TRBD1 (6 bases). Looked up from germline, CDR1 is SGHNT and CDR2 is YYREEE (reference sequence). This CDR3 has 14 amino acids. Between the trimmed V and J ends, which lost 5 bases and 2 bases, there was a span of 12 bases. The CDR3 region is CASRVGQITDTQYF. The CDR3 DNA reads TGTGCCAGCAGAGTCGGACAGATCACAGATACGCAGTATTTT.

This clone has just a few counts. The V call is TRBV9, the J call TRBJ1-3; D unresolved. The CDR3 is 13 residues long. Germline V CDR1 and CDR2: SGDLS, YYNGEE. V gave up 2 bases and J gave up 4 bases, with 7 bases separating them. The CDR3 nucleotides read TGTGCCAGCAGCGTTGGGAGGGGAAACACCATATATTTT. Residues: CASSVGRGNTIYF.

The CDR3 is CSAALANEQFF. As DNA, the CDR3 is TGCAGTGCCGCCCTAGCGAACGAGCAGTTCTTC. The chain joins TRBV20-1 to TRBJ2-1; D might be TRBD2 (6 bases). CDR1 is DFQATT and CDR2 is SNEGSKA in the germline V gene (reference sequence). CDR3 size: 11 residues. V gave up 6 bases and J gave up 10 bases, with 13 bases separating them.

The V call is TRBV30, the J call TRBJ2-7, with TRBD1 identical over 9 bases. Germline values: CDR1 GTSNPN, CDR2 SVGIG (reference sequence). CDR3 length equals 13 residues. V lost 5 bases, J lost 0 bases, and 2 bases stayed unmatched. The chain's CDR3 is CAWGTGSSYEQYF. The CDR3 nucleotides read TGTGCCTGGGGGACAGGGAGCTCCTACGAGCAGTACTTC.

The genes are TRBV29-1 and TRBJ2-1, with 12 nucleotides matching TRBD1. Germline V lookup: CDR1 SQVTM, CDR2 ANQGSEA. J gave up 12 bases and V 6 bases, and 9 bases lay outside the gene matches. CDR3 size: 13 residues. This chain's CDR3 is CSVQGQGALGQFF. The CDR3 DNA sequence: TGCAGCGTCCAGGGACAGGGGGCGTTAGGGCAGTTCTTC.

The chain carries TRBV30 and TRBJ1-4; 8 nucleotides line up with TRBD1. V lost 3 bases to trimming and J lost 5 bases; unmatched junction nucleotides: 5. The CDR3 loop spans 14 amino acids. Germline CDR1 and CDR2: GTSNPN and SVGIG (reference sequence). CDR3 in DNA: TGTGCCTGGAGGGGACAGGCTAGGAATGAAAAACTGTTTTTT. It encodes CAWRGQARNEKLFF.

The chain employs TRBV19 and TRBJ2-3; TRBD2 agrees at 9 bases. The germline V gene encodes CDR1 LNHDA and CDR2 SQIVND (reference sequence). The CDR3 is 13 amino acids. J was trimmed by 5 bases and V by 6 bases; bases with no gene match: 3. The CDR3 loop is CASRLAGQDTQYF. The CDR3 region has the DNA TGTGCCAGTAGACTAGCGGGTCAAGATACGCAGTATTTT.

The chain uses TRBV5-4 and TRBJ1-1; 8 positions match TRBD1. CDR3 length equals 14 residues. V was pared by 3 bases and J by 2 bases, with 3 bases of the junction left unmatched. The germline V gene encodes CDR1 SGHNT and CDR2 YYREEE (reference sequence). The CDR3 bases are TGTGCCAGCAGCTCAGACAGGGGCAACACTGAAGCTTTCTTT. As protein: CASSSDRGNTEAFF.

The rearrangement uses TRBV4-1 and TRBJ2-3, with 7 bases aligning to TRBD2. The V gene end was trimmed by 4 bases and the J gene end by 0 bases; junction bases not matched to a gene: 4. From germline, CDR1 is MGHRA and CDR2 YSYEKL. The CDR3 is 15 residues long. CDR3 sequence: CASSLLGGSTDTQYF. CDR3 bases: TGCGCCAGCAGCCTTTTGGGGGGGAGCACAGATACGCAGTATTTT.

A remark on this clone: Without the conserved terminal phenylalanine or tryptophan, this CDR3 likely stems from a read error. The J gene is TRBJ1-2, the V gene TRBV5-6; D call uncertain. Germline V gene data show CDR1 as SGHDT and CDR2 as YYEEEE. Trimming left V 1 base short and J 1 base short, with 14 bases between. The CDR3 extends over 16 amino acids. The DNA of the CDR3 is TGTGCCAGCAGCTTGATAAGCCGGGGTGGTAACTATGGCTACACCCTC. Translation gives CASSLISRGGNYGYTL.

This chain uses TRBV28 with TRBJ2-4; perhaps TRBD2 as D (5 bases). The V gene's germline CDR1 is MDHEN and CDR2 SYDVKM. CDR3 length equals 16 residues. Trimming removed 5 bases from V and 0 bases from J, with 14 bases in between. As DNA, the CDR3 is TGTGCCAGCAGTAGCGGAAGTTTAAAAGCCAAAAACATTCAGTACTTC. Translation gives CASSSGSLKAKNIQYF.

The CDR3 reads CASSITSGRGNEQFF. CDR3 DNA: TGTGCCAGCAGCATTACTAGCGGGAGGGGCAATGAGCAGTTCTTC. The chain carries TRBV9 and TRBJ2-1; 13 nucleotides agree with TRBD2. The CDR3 length is 15 residues. CDR1 and CDR2 (germline): SGDLS, YYNGEE. After removal of 4 bases from V and 6 bases from J, the junction contained 4 bases not matched to a gene.

This clone was picked up a small number of times. The V gene is TRBV11-2, the J gene TRBJ1-2; tentative D call: TRBD1 (6 bases). Trimming shortened V by 5 bases and J by 7 bases, and 17 bases separated the two germline ends. This CDR3 has 14 amino acids. CDR1 is SGHAT, CDR2 FQNNGV, per germline. CDR3 region: CASSGRDIAGGYTF. The CDR3 DNA reads as TGTGCCAGCAGCGGAAGGGACATAGCGGGTGGCTACACCTTC.

V usage is TRBV19 and J usage is TRBJ2-2, with a possible D match to TRBD2 (6 bases). The CDR3 is made up of 14 amino acids. Germline V gene sequence: CDR1 LNHDA, CDR2 SQIVND (reference sequence). Trimming stripped 4 bases from V and 5 bases from J, with 11 bases between. In DNA form, the CDR3 reads TGTGCCAGTAGTACTGCGGGGCAGACCGGGGAGCTGTTTTTT. It translates to CASSTAGQTGELFF.

The chain carries TRBV2 and TRBJ2-1; 9 bases map to TRBD2. This CDR3 region has 14 residues. CDR1 SNHLY and CDR2 FYNNEI come from the germline V gene. J lost 4 bases, V lost 6 bases, and 4 bases had no gene match. As DNA, the CDR3 is TGTGCCAGCAGGCTAGCGGGGATGTACAATGAGCAGTTCTTC. Encoded protein: CASRLAGMYNEQFF. Supplemented by reference TRBV2 and TRBJ2-1, the full variable domain reads EPEVTQTPSHQVTQMGQEVILRCVPISNHLYFYWYRQILGQKVEFLVSFYNNEISEKSEIFDDQFSVERPDGSNFTLKIRSTKLEDSAMYFCASRLAGMYNEQFFGPGTRLTVL.

In its sample, this clone was seen once. This CDR3 reads CASKLAGVSSTDTQYF. CDR3 bases: TGTGCCAGCAAACTAGCGGGGGTCTCTAGCACAGATACGCAGTATTTT. J is TRBJ2-3 and V is TRBV2; 11 positions match TRBD2. This CDR3 has 16 amino acids. Germline V gene sequence: CDR1 SNHLY, CDR2 FYNNEI. J gave up 0 bases and V 7 bases, and 6 bases lay outside the gene matches.

The genes are TRBV7-2 and TRBJ2-5; a weak D match, TRBD2 (6 bases). Trimming pared 3 bases from V and 5 bases from J, leaving 7 bases between. CDR1 SGHTA and CDR2 FQGNSA come from the germline V gene. The CDR3 consists of 12 residues. CDR3 sequence: CASSFGGETQYF. DNA of the CDR3: TGTGCCAGCAGCTTCGGAGGGGAGACCCAGTACTTC.